This is a list of T cell receptor beta chains from one sample in a study of T cell responses to AZD1222 COVID-19 vaccine. Clones were sequenced by immunoSEQ multiplex PCR, and TCRdb holds only the in-frame ones, with some missing. Among about 130,000 clones, 90% to 95% were seen once, and the ten largest hold about 1.5%. The specimen was peripheral blood, collected on day 0 of AZD1222 vaccination. All receptors derive from an adult in good health. CDR3s include the opening cysteine and the closing phenylalanine or tryptophan. The order of the fields is clone size, J gene, D gene, CDR3 length, V gene, CDR3 DNA, CDR3 protein. The D gene is left open where the match is weak. Some rows have no size entry. The others give once, few or many, or a class for an expanded clone.

>.|TRBJ1-4|.|16|TRBV27
TGTGCCAGCAGTGTCGACAGGCCTGCAACTAATGAAAAACTGTTTTTT
CASSVDRPATNEKLFF
>.|TRBJ2-5|.|13|TRBV5-6
TGTGCCAGCAGCTGGACTATCCAAGAGACCCAGTACTTC
CASSWTIQETQYF
>.|TRBJ2-7|.|13|TRBV24-1
TGTGCCACCAGTGGGGGAACCCTACGCGAGCAGTACTTC
CATSGGTLREQYF
>once|TRBJ1-4|TRBD1|15|TRBV6-5
TGTGCCAGCAGTTACGGGACAGGGGGCAATGAAAAACTGTTTTTT
CASSYGTGGNEKLFF
>.|TRBJ1-6|TRBD1|17|TRBV27
TGTGCCAGCAGTTTAGAGGCAGGGGGGGATTATAATTCACCCCTCCACTTT
CASSLEAGGDYNSPLHF
>.|TRBJ2-5|TRBD1|17|TRBV5-6
TGTGCCAGCAGCGGGGACAGACGAACTAAACCCCAAGAGACCCAGTACTTC
CASSGDRRTKPQETQYF
>.|TRBJ1-1|.|14|TRBV18
TGTGCCAGCTCACCACAGGGTGGAGACACTGAAGCTTTCTTT
CASSPQGGDTEAFF
>.|TRBJ1-1|.|14|TRBV30
TGTGCCTGGGCGAAAGACAGAAGGGACACTGAAGCTTTCTTT
CAWAKDRRDTEAFF
>once|TRBJ1-2|TRBD1|12|TRBV29-1
TGCAGCGTTGAAGGGACAGGGTTGGGCTACACCTTC
CSVEGTGLGYTF
>.|TRBJ2-1|TRBD2|15|TRBV5-3
TGTGCCAGAAGCCTCGGACTAGCGGGCTACAATGAGCAGTTCTTC
CARSLGLAGYNEQFF
>.|TRBJ2-4|.|16|TRBV30
TGTGCCTGGAGCCCCTCAGGGGTTGGGTCCAAAAACATTCAGTACTTC
CAWSPSGVGSKNIQYF
>.|TRBJ2-5|.|13|TRBV5-4
TGTGCCAGCAGCGCAGAGTACCAAGAGACCCAGTACTTC
CASSAEYQETQYF
>.|TRBJ1-2|.|15|TRBV19
TGTGCCAGTAGTCGGACACAAGCCTCGGGTTATGGCTACACCTTC
CASSRTQASGYGYTF
>.|TRBJ2-7|TRBD2|15|TRBV5-1
TGCGCCAGCAGCTTGGCGGGAGCGGGGTCCTACGAGCAGTACTTC
CASSLAGAGSYEQYF
>.|TRBJ2-5|TRBD2|14|TRBV11-2
TGTGCCAGCAGTCTAGCGGGCCCTGGGGAGACCCAGTACTTC
CASSLAGPGETQYF
>.|TRBJ2-7|.|13|TRBV19
TGTGCCAGTAGTATAGAAGGGTCCGACGAGCAGTACTTC
CASSIEGSDEQYF
>once|TRBJ1-5|.|15|TRBV7-9
TGTGCCAGCAGCTTATACGGGGATAGCAATCAGCCCCAGCATTTT
CASSLYGDSNQPQHF
>.|TRBJ2-1|.|15|TRBV3-1/TRBV3-2
TGTGCCAGCAGCCAAGTTCAGAGGCGGGGCGGTGAGCAGTTCTTC
CASSQVQRRGGEQFF
>few|TRBJ1-5|.|15|TRBV11-2
TGTGCCAGCAGCTTAGTATCTGGGGGCAATCAGCCCCAGCATTTT
CASSLVSGGNQPQHF
>few|TRBJ1-4|.|16|TRBV5-1
TGCGCCAGCAGCCGCCGGGCCCAGGGCGTTGGTGAAAAACTGTTTTTT
CASSRRAQGVGEKLFF
>.|TRBJ1-2|.|14|TRBV19
TGTGCCAGTAGTACCAGGAGTAACGACTATGGCTACACCTTC
CASSTRSNDYGYTF
>.|TRBJ2-1|.|14|TRBV4-2
TGTGCCAGCAGCCAAGAATCCGTATACAATGAGCAGTTCTTC
CASSQESVYNEQFF
>.|TRBJ1-6|.|14|TRBV1
TGCACCAGCAGCCCGGACCGTCCGAGTTCACCCCTCCACTTT
CTSSPDRPSSPLHF
>.|TRBJ2-7|.|14|TRBV12-2
TGTGCAAGTCGAATCTCAGGGACAGTGGGAGAGCAGTACTTC
CASRISGTVGEQYF
>.|TRBJ2-3|.|16|TRBV5-4
TGTGCCAGCAGCTTTGGTACAGTGGGAGCCCGAGATACGCAGTATTTT
CASSFGTVGARDTQYF
>once|TRBJ2-7|.|14|TRBV27
TGTGCCAGCAGTCCCCTACTAGATTCCTACGAGCAGTACTTC
CASSPLLDSYEQYF
>.|TRBJ1-3|.|15|TRBV9
TGTGCCAGCAGCGTAGAGTCGGACTCTGGAAACACCATATATTTT
CASSVESDSGNTIYF
>.|TRBJ1-1|.|13|TRBV9
TGTGCCAGCAGCGTAGCCCCCCAGGCTGAAGCTTTCTTT
CASSVAPQAEAFF
>.|TRBJ2-1|.|15|TRBV19
TGTGCCAGTAGTATATTGGCTATAGGGTACAATGAGCAGTTCTTC
CASSILAIGYNEQFF
>.|TRBJ2-5|TRBD1|14|TRBV28
TGTGCCAGCAGTTCGGCAGGGGGCGTAGAGACCCAGTACTTC
CASSSAGGVETQYF
>.|TRBJ2-1|.|14|TRBV15
TGTGCCACCAGCTACGGGAGCACCTACAATGAGCAGTTCTTC
CATSYGSTYNEQFF
>.|TRBJ2-7|.|14|TRBV6-5
TGTGCCACCCTCTACGGGCAGGCGTCCTACGAGCAGTACTTC
CATLYGQASYEQYF
>.|TRBJ1-2|TRBD1|16|TRBV5-4
TGTGCCAGCACCTCCGGGACAGGGGGCCCCTACTATGGCTACACCTTC
CASTSGTGGPYYGYTF
>.|TRBJ2-2|.|12|TRBV7-2
TGTGCCAGCAGCTTAGAAACCGGGGAGCTGTTTTTT
CASSLETGELFF
>once|TRBJ2-1|TRBD2|14|TRBV9
TGTGCCAGCAGCAACCAGCTAGCGGTCGATGAGCAGTTCTTC
CASSNQLAVDEQFF
>.|TRBJ1-2|.|14|TRBV7-3
TGTGCCAGCAGCTCCCCCGGCAGGAACTATGGCTACACCTTC
CASSSPGRNYGYTF
>.|TRBJ1-6|.|12|TRBV10-3
TGTGCCATCAGTGAGCGAGATTCACCCCTCCACTTT
CAISERDSPLHF
>.|TRBJ1-1|.|13|TRBV7-3
TGTGCCAGCAGCTTAATGAGGGGGGCTGAAGCTTTCTTT
CASSLMRGAEAFF
>.|TRBJ1-1|.|14|TRBV3-1/TRBV3-2
TGTGCCAGCAGCCCGGGCTCTAAGGGTACTGAAGCTTTCTTT
CASSPGSKGTEAFF
>.|TRBJ1-5|.|13|TRBV12-3/TRBV12-4
TGTGCCAGCAGCGACAGTCAATATCAGCCCCAGCATTTT
CASSDSQYQPQHF
>.|TRBJ1-1|.|16|TRBV6-1
TGTGCCAGCAGTGAAGCTCTGACCCTTCCGAACACTGAAGCTTTCTTT
CASSEALTLPNTEAFF
>.|TRBJ2-1|TRBD2|14|TRBV7-3
TGTGCCAGCAGCGAGCGGGAGTTATACAATGAGCAGTTCTTC
CASSERELYNEQFF
>.|TRBJ1-5|.|12|TRBV24-1
TGTGTTATACACGGGCGGAATCAGCCCCAGCATTTT
CVIHGRNQPQHF
>.|TRBJ2-7|.|13|TRBV7-2
TGTGCCAGCAGCTCCGCCAGCCCCTACGAGCAGTACTTC
CASSSASPYEQYF
>once|TRBJ2-1|.|17|TRBV19
TGTGCCAGTAGCGGAGTTGGCGGCAAGAGCTCCTACAATGAGCAGTTCTTC
CASSGVGGKSSYNEQFF
>.|TRBJ2-7|.|12|TRBV2
TGTGCCAGCGGGGGCAGGGTCAACGAGCAGTACTTC
CASGGRVNEQYF
>.|TRBJ1-2|.|15|TRBV9
TGTGCCAGCAGCGTACGTGTAGGGGAGGACTATGGCTACACCTTC
CASSVRVGEDYGYTF
>once|TRBJ1-6|.|12|TRBV27
TGTGCCAGCAGTTGGGGGTCGCCACCCCTCCACTTT
CASSWGSPPLHF
>.|TRBJ1-3|TRBD1|15|TRBV5-1
TGCGCCAGCAGCCTGGGACAGATCTCTGGAAACACCATATATTTT
CASSLGQISGNTIYF
>.|TRBJ1-2|TRBD1|13|TRBV12-3/TRBV12-4
TGTGCCAGCAGTCGGACAGGGACCTATGGCTACACCTTC
CASSRTGTYGYTF
>.|TRBJ2-7|.|13|TRBV5-4
TGTGCCAGCAGGCTGGCAGGGTGGAACGAGCAGTACTTC
CASRLAGWNEQYF
>.|TRBJ2-7|.|18|TRBV4-3
TGCGCCAGCAGCCAAGATCGGGATCGAGCGGCGGGTGCCTACGAGCAGTACTTC
CASSQDRDRAAGAYEQYF
>.|TRBJ2-5|.|15|TRBV7-2
TGTGCCAGCAGCTTAATCGGGGTAGAACAAGAGACCCAGTACTTC
CASSLIGVEQETQYF
>.|TRBJ1-1|.|16|TRBV4-2
TGTGCCAGCAGCCAAGATTTCCGGGCGGGGAACACTGAAGCTTTCTTT
CASSQDFRAGNTEAFF
>.|TRBJ2-2|.|14|TRBV7-2
TGTGCCAGCTCCGGAGGGCCTTCTGGCGGGGAGCTGTTTTTT
CASSGGPSGGELFF
>.|TRBJ1-4|.|14|TRBV5-6
TGTGCCAGCAGCTTGCAGGGGACTAATGAAAAACTGTTTTTT
CASSLQGTNEKLFF
>.|TRBJ1-5|TRBD1|17|TRBV11-3
TGTGCCAGCAGCGCCTGGACAGGCTGGGTTGGCAATCAGCCCCAGCATTTT
CASSAWTGWVGNQPQHF
>once|TRBJ1-2|.|15|TRBV27
TGTGCCAGCAGTTTATTGCTCAAGAAAGGGATCGGCTACACCTTC
CASSLLLKKGIGYTF